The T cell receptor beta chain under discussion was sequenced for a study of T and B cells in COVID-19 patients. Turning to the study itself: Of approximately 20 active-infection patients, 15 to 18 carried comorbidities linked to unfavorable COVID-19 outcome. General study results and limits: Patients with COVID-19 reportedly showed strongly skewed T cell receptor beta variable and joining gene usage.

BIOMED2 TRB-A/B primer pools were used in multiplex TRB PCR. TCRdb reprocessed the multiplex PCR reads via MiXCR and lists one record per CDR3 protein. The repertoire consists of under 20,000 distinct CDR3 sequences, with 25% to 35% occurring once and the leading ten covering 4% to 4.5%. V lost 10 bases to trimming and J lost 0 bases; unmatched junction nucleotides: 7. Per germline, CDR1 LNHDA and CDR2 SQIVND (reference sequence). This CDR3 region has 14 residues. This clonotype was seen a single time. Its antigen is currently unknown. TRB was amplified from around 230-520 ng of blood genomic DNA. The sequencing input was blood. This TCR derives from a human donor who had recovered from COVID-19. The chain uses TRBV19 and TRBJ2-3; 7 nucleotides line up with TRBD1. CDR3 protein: CATAGDSSTDTQYF. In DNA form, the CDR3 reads TGTGCCACCGCCGGGGACAGTAGCACAGATACGCAGTATTTT.